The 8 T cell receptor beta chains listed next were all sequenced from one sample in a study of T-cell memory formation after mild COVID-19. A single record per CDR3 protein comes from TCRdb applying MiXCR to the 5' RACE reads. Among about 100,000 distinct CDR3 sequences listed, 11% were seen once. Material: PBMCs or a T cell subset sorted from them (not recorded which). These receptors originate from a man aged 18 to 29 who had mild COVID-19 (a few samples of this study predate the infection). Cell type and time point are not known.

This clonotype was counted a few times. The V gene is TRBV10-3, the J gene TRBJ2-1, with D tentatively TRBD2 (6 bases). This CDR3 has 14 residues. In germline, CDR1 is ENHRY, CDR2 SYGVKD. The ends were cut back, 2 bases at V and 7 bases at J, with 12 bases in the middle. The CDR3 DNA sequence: TGTGCCATCAGTGAGGGGAAACTAGCAAATGAGCAGTTCTTC. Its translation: CAISEGKLANEQFF.

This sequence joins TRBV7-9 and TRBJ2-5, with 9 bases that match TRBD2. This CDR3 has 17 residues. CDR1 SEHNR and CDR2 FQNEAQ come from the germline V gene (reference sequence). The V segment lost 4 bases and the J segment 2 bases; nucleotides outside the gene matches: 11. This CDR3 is CASSSPLSSGVQETQYF. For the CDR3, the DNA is TGTGCCAGCAGCTCCCCCCTGTCTAGCGGGGTTCAAGAGACCCAGTACTTC.

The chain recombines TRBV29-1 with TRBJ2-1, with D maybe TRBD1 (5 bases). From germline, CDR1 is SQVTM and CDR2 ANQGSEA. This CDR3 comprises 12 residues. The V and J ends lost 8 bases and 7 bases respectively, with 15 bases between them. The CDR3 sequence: CSLDPGLNEQFF. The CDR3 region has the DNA TGCAGCCTCGATCCAGGGTTAAATGAGCAGTTCTTC.

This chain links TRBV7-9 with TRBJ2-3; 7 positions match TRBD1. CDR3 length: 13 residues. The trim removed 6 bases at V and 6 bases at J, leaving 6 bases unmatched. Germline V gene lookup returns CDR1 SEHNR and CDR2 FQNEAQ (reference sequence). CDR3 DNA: TGTGCCAGCAGAAGGGACAGAGGCGATACGCAGTATTTT. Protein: CASRRDRGDTQYF.

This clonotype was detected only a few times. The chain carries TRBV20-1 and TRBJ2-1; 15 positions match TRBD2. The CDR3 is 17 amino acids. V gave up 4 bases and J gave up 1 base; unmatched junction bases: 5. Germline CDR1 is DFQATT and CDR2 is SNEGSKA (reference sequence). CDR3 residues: CSATGLAGGQSYNEQFF. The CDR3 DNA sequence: TGCAGTGCTACTGGACTAGCGGGGGGGCAGTCCTACAATGAGCAGTTCTTC.

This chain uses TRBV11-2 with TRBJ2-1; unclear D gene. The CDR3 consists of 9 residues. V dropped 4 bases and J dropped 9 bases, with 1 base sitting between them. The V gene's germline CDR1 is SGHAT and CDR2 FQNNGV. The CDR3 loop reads CASSSEQFF. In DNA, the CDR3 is TGTGCCAGCAGCTCTGAGCAGTTCTTC. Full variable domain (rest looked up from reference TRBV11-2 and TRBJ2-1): EAGVAQSPRYKIIEKRQSVAFWCNPISGHATLYWYQQILGQGPKLLIQFQNNGVVDDSQLPKDRFSAERLKGVDSTLKIQPAKLEDSAVYLCASSSEQFFGPGTRLTVL.

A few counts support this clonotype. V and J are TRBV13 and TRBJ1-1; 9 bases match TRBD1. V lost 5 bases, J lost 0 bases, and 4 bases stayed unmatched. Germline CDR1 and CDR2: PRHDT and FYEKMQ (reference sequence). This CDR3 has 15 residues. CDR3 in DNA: TGTGCCAGCAGCAACAGGGGGCCGGTGAACACTGAAGCTTTCTTT. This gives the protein CASSNRGPVNTEAFF.

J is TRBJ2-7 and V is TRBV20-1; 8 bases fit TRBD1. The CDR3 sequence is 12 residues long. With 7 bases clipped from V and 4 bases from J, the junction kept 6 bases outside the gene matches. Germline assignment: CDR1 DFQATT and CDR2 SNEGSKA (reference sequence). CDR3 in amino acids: CSGSGTGYEQYF. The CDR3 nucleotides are TGCAGTGGGTCCGGGACAGGATACGAGCAGTACTTC.